This note documents a single T cell receptor (beta chain) sequence. Profiling relied on immunoSEQ multiplex PCR, and the TCRdb table lists in-frame clones only, not all of them. The table has about 480,000 clones, about nine tenths seen once. Seattle enrolled patients during active infection and tracked them longitudinally. These data are taken from a study of blood T cell repertoires in COVID-19. Across the study: Samples representing acute and convalescent COVID-19 were sourced from the United States, Italy and Spain. T cells, B-cell-depleted T cells, or PBMCs supplied cDNA or gDNA.

This CDR3 is built from 16 residues. Germline V gives CDR1 SGHNT, CDR2 YYREEE (reference sequence). Trimming removed 0 bases from V and 6 bases from J, with 15 bases in between. The sequence derives from a woman aged 45-60 years with COVID-19, enrolled during active disease. This chain connects TRBV5-4 to TRBJ2-2; perhaps TRBD2 as D (5 bases). The sample taken for sequencing was peripheral blood. Here the CDR3 reads CASSLGAEVRAGELFF. CDR3 nucleotide sequence: TGTGCCAGCAGCTTGGGAGCGGAGGTGAGGGCCGGGGAGCTGTTTTTT.